This T cell receptor (beta chain) derives from a study of early T cells in non-severe SARS-CoV-2 infection. CDR1 and CDR2 from the germline V gene are DFQATT and SNEGSKA (reference sequence). V shed 5 bases and J 7 bases; nucleotides not matched to a gene: 10. The CDR3 spans 14 residues. TCRdb fed the 5' RACE reads into MiXCR, producing one record per CDR3 protein. The table records 60,000 to 65,000 distinct CDR3 sequences, almost 9% of them present only once. The clonotype originates from an adult who was a healthcare worker with PCR-confirmed SARS-CoV-2 infection or an uninfected control (not recorded which). J is TRBJ1-5 and V is TRBV20-1; 8 bases map to TRBD1. The material sequenced was whole blood, taken at baseline. For the CDR3, the DNA is TGCAGTGCTTCCTCGGCCAGGGGGCGACAGCCCCAGCATTTT. Protein product: CSASSARGRQPQHF.